This T cell receptor beta chain was retrieved from a study of cytomegalovirus exposure and HLA in healthy donors. CDR3 length: 16 residues. Germline V CDR1 and CDR2: LNHDA, SQIVND (reference sequence). V dropped 4 bases and J dropped 7; count of bases not matched to a gene: 10. 60 Vbeta and 13 Jbeta primers were used in PCR. Profiling relied on immunoSEQ multiplex PCR, and the TCRdb table lists in-frame clones only, not all of them. The sample shows 90,000 to 120,000 clones, under 85% of them seen only once. The sequencing sample was made of PBMCs. The chain is built from TRBV19 and TRBJ2-2, with 9 nucleotides matching TRBD1. This sequence originates from a male donor in good health and CMV-seronegative. The CDR3 bases are TGTGCCAGTAGTAAAACAGGGGGCCACGGGTTCGGGGAGCTGTTTTTT. Its protein product is CASSKTGGHGFGELFF.